What follows is one T cell receptor (beta chain) and its context. The germline gives CDR1 MNHEY, CDR2 SMNVEV (reference sequence). V lost 10 bases and J lost 7, with 18 bases in between. The CDR3 has 13 amino acids. This table comes from immunoSEQ multiplex PCR, and its TCRdb copy is limited to in-frame clones, with some not included. The data contain 25,000 to 35,000 clones, around nine tenths of them singletons. The data originate from a study of T cell changes during pregnancy in multiple sclerosis. The sample here was CD8+ T cells from peripheral blood mononuclear cells, taken before pregnancy. The TCR comes from a female donor with multiple sclerosis, enrolled in a pregnancy study. The J gene is TRBJ2-3, the V gene TRBV27; possibly TRBD2 for D (6 bases). In DNA, the CDR3 is TGTGCCACCAGCCGATGGGGGGATCATACGCAGTATTTT. Translating it yields CATSRWGDHTQYF.